These 28 T cell receptor beta chains were all obtained from the same sample, sequenced in a study of cytomegalovirus exposure and HLA in healthy donors. PCR was performed using 60 Vbeta and 13 Jbeta primers. Libraries were prepared by immunoSEQ multiplex PCR; TCRdb keeps only in-frame clonotypes and omits some of them. The sample holds tens of thousands of clones, more than 70% seen once. Sequenced material: PBMCs. These receptors all stem from a woman aged 40 to 55 in good health and CMV-seropositive.

The V call is TRBV19, the J call TRBJ1-1, with TRBD1 as a possible D gene (6 bases). The length of the CDR3 is 14 residues. Trimming took 9 bases from V and 4 from J, leaving 18 bases between them. Germline CDR1 LNHDA, CDR2 SQIVND (reference sequence). CDR3 DNA: TGTGCCAGCAAGGGGGGGCGGGAAGTCACTGAAGCTTTCTTT. Its protein is CASKGGREVTEAFF.

V usage is TRBV7-9 and J usage is TRBJ1-6; the match to TRBD1 covers 10 bases. Germline assignment: CDR1 SEHNR and CDR2 FQNEAQ (reference sequence). V lost 1 base and J lost 10; bases outside the gene matches: 10. The CDR3 spans 17 residues. CDR3 DNA: TGTGCCAGCAGCTTAGAAGGGCTGACAGGGGGCTCGTCACCCCTCCACTTT. Protein product: CASSLEGLTGGSSPLHF.

This clone was counted once. The chain has TRBV5-1 and TRBJ2-3, with TRBD1 identical over 7 bases. The CDR3 is made up of 14 amino acids. V lost 4 bases and J lost 4; bases outside the gene matches: 6. CDR1 and CDR2 (germline): SGHRS, YFSETQ. The CDR3 is CASSVRQGADTQYF. CDR3 bases: TGCGCCAGCAGCGTACGACAGGGAGCAGATACGCAGTATTTT.

This chain joins TRBV7-2 and TRBJ1-5; tentative D call: TRBD1 (5 bases). The V end lost 5 bases, the J end lost 3 bases, and 8 bases lay between the germline ends. This CDR3 comprises 13 residues. Germline V gene data show CDR1 as SGHTA and CDR2 as FQGNSA. The CDR3 coding sequence is TGTGCCAGCAGCCGGACATTCAATCAGCCCCAGCATTTT. Amino acids: CASSRTFNQPQHF.

The V call is TRBV4-2, the J call TRBJ1-6; D is ambiguous. Germline V gene data show CDR1 as LGHNA and CDR2 as YNFKEQ. V was clipped by 3 bases and J by 10 bases, with 16 bases between them. The CDR3 sequence is 15 residues long. DNA for the CDR3: TGTGCCAGCAGCCAGGAGGAAGGGAGAGCGTCACCCCTCCACTTT. Translating it yields CASSQEEGRASPLHF.

The chain couples TRBV6-5 to TRBJ2-7, with a weak D call TRBD2 (6 bases). CDR1 is MNHEY, CDR2 SVGAGI, per germline. This CDR3 region has 15 residues. V shed 5 bases and J shed 6 bases, with 20 bases lying between them. The CDR3 reads CASSRAGGEAGEQYF. Written as DNA, the CDR3 is TGTGCCAGCAGTCGCGCCGGCGGGGAAGCGGGCGAGCAGTACTTC.

The chain has TRBV5-6 and TRBJ2-1; 9 bases are a match to TRBD1. This CDR3 is 15 amino acids long. V shed 2 bases, J shed 8 bases, and the junction held 8 bases outside the gene matches. Germline lookup yields CDR1 SGHDT and CDR2 YYEEEE. The CDR3 DNA follows: TGTGCCAGCAGCTTACCGGGACAGGGACAGGATGAGCAGTTCTTC. This translates into CASSLPGQGQDEQFF.

CDR3 in DNA: TGTGCCAGCATGGGGGACTCTTACTACGAGCAGTACTTC. Amino acids: CASMGDSYYEQYF. The gene calls are TRBV6-5 and TRBJ2-7, with D possibly TRBD2 on 6 matching bases. Deletions cut 7 bases from V and 3 bases from J, with 13 bases between. CDR3 length: 13 amino acids. Germline loops: CDR1 MNHEY, CDR2 SVGAGI.

The V gene is TRBV6-5, the J gene TRBJ1-2, with D perhaps TRBD1 (6 bases). Germline V gene data show CDR1 as MNHEY and CDR2 as SVGAGI. This CDR3 is 14 amino acids long. Trimming removed 6 bases from V and 3 bases from J, with 14 bases in between. The CDR3 spells CASRMDSGDYGYTF. DNA for the CDR3: TGTGCCAGCAGGATGGACAGTGGGGACTATGGCTACACCTTC.

This clone was seen just once. The chain has TRBV23-1 and TRBJ1-2; D is possibly TRBD1 (5 bases). TRBV23-1 is assigned to the ORF class and has an uncertain function. Trimming took off 0 bases at V and 8 bases at J, with 19 bases between the two ends. The CDR3 loop spans 16 amino acids. As DNA, the CDR3 is TGCGCCAGCAGTCAATCAGAGGGGACCCCCGCGGGAGGCTACACCTTC. As protein: CASSQSEGTPAGGYTF.

Note on this clone: The CDR3 does not close with the conserved phenylalanine or tryptophan, likely indicating a read error. The J gene is TRBJ2-7, the V gene TRBV2, with a weak D call TRBD2 (7 bases). Germline-derived CDR1 and CDR2 are SNHLY and FYNNEI. This CDR3 has 14 residues. The V end was cut by 1 base, the J end by 4 bases, with 11 bases between. The CDR3 DNA follows: TGTGCCAGCAGTGAAGGGGGGGGCCGGTACGAGCAGTACCTC. Its protein is CASSEGGGRYEQYL.

The chain has TRBV7-9 and TRBJ1-2; D gene ambiguous. The CDR3 sequence is 16 residues long. Between the trimmed V and J ends, which lost 3 bases and 2 bases, there was a span of 16 bases. Germline CDR1 is SEHNR and CDR2 is FQNEAQ (reference sequence). The CDR3 sequence: CASSFRPEERNYGYTF. The CDR3 DNA reads as TGTGCCAGCAGCTTCCGTCCAGAGGAGAGGAACTATGGCTACACCTTC. The complete variable domain, with remaining parts taken from reference TRBV7-9 and TRBJ1-2, reads DTGVSQNPRHKITKRGQNVTFRCDPISEHNRLYWYRQTLGQGPEFLTYFQNEAQLEKSRLLSDRFSAERPKGSFSTLEIQRTEQGDSAMYLCASSFRPEERNYGYTFGSGTRLTVV.

The chain carries TRBV29-1 and TRBJ2-3, with TRBD2 as a possible D gene (5 bases). The CDR3 is made up of 12 amino acids. Between the trimmed V and J ends, which lost 5 bases and 4 bases, there was a span of 10 bases. In germline, CDR1 is SQVTM, CDR2 ANQGSEA. The CDR3 spells CSVLRAPDTQYF. The CDR3 coding sequence is TGCAGCGTTTTGAGGGCCCCAGATACGCAGTATTTT.

V and J are TRBV19 and TRBJ1-5; D uncertain. This CDR3 has 14 residues. Deletions cut 7 bases from V and 11 bases from J, with 21 bases between. Germline V CDR1 and CDR2: LNHDA, SQIVND (reference sequence). CDR3 region: CASISTRAGLAQHF. The CDR3 DNA reads TGTGCCAGTATAAGTACCCGAGCGGGATTGGCCCAGCATTTT. The whole variable domain, remainder taken from reference TRBV19 and TRBJ1-5, is DGGITQSPKYLFRKEGQNVTLSCEQNLNHDAMYWYRQDPGQGLRLIYYSQIVNDFQKGDIAEGYSVSREKKESFPLTVTSAQKNPTAFYLCASISTRAGLAQHFGDGTRLSIL.

The rearrangement uses TRBV6-1 and TRBJ2-1; 7 bases agree with TRBD2. V gave up 2 bases and J gave up 0 bases; unmatched junction bases: 4. The germline V gene has CDR1 MNHNS and CDR2 SASEGT. CDR3 size: 16 residues. The CDR3 DNA reads as TGTGCCAGCAGTGAATGGTCGGGGGGCTCCTACAATGAGCAGTTCTTC. The encoded protein is CASSEWSGGSYNEQFF.

This sequence joins TRBV13 and TRBJ2-3; a weak D match, TRBD1 (5 bases). V was cut by 4 bases and J by 2 bases, with 10 bases left in between. The CDR3 sequence is 14 residues long. The germline CDR1 and CDR2 sequences are PRHDT and FYEKMQ (reference sequence). The CDR3 sequence is CASSSGHLTDTQYF. For the CDR3, the DNA is TGTGCCAGCAGCTCCGGACACCTCACAGATACGCAGTATTTT.

This clone was seen once. V gene TRBV14 combines with J gene TRBJ1-1, with a weak D call TRBD1 (6 bases). The CDR3 runs 15 residues. Germline lookup yields CDR1 SGHDN and CDR2 FVKESK. Deletions cut 2 bases from V and 4 bases from J, with 14 bases between. The DNA for the CDR3 is TGTGCCAGCAGCCAATACAGGGCCCATGGCACTGAAGCTTTCTTT. Protein sequence: CASSQYRAHGTEAFF.

The gene calls are TRBV5-1 and TRBJ2-7; perhaps TRBD1 as D (5 bases). CDR1 and CDR2 (germline): SGHRS, YFSETQ. The CDR3 has 13 amino acids. V was clipped by 0 bases and J by 7 bases, with 11 bases between them. The CDR3 loop reads CASSLGLGEEQYF. CDR3 sequence (DNA): TGCGCCAGCAGCTTGGGGCTAGGGGAAGAGCAGTACTTC.

The V gene is TRBV6-6, the J gene TRBJ1-2; 7 positions match TRBD1. This CDR3 is built from 14 residues. The V and J ends lost 5 bases and 7 bases, in that order; junction bases with no gene match: 10. Germline-derived CDR1 and CDR2 are MNHNY and SVGAGI (reference sequence). CDR3 nucleotide sequence: TGTGCCAGCAGTCCCCTACAGGGGATCGGTGGCTACACCTTC. Translating gives CASSPLQGIGGYTF.

The V and J genes are TRBV19 and TRBJ1-2; 9 nucleotides match TRBD1. Unmatched junction bases numbered 5, after V lost 0 bases and J lost 3 bases. This CDR3 is built from 16 residues. Germline V CDR1 and CDR2: LNHDA, SQIVND (reference sequence). The CDR3 loop reads CASSIEGQGRDYGYTF. The CDR3 DNA is TGTGCCAGTAGTATAGAAGGACAGGGGAGGGACTATGGCTACACCTTC.

The chain carries TRBV7-2 and TRBJ2-3; 7 bases are shared with TRBD1. This CDR3 spans 12 amino acids. The V gene end was trimmed by 4 bases and the J gene end by 11 bases; junction bases not matched to a gene: 6. The germline gives CDR1 SGHTA, CDR2 FQGNSA. This CDR3 is CASSSTGVGQYF. CDR3 nucleotides: TGTGCCAGCAGCTCAACAGGGGTCGGGCAGTATTTT.

V usage is TRBV7-2 and J usage is TRBJ1-1; maybe TRBD1 (6 bases). With 6 bases removed from V and 8 bases from J, the gap between germline ends came to 13 bases. Germline values: CDR1 SGHTA, CDR2 FQGNSA. CDR3 length equals 12 residues. Here the CDR3 DNA reads TGTGCCAGCAGTTTCAACAGGGCCGAAGCTTTCTTT. This codes for CASSFNRAEAFF.

This chain joins TRBV5-8 and TRBJ2-1; TRBD2 might be the D (7 bases). CDR3 size: 15 residues. Per the germline V gene, CDR1 is SGHTS and CDR2 is YDEGEE. V was trimmed by 4 bases and J by 7 bases, leaving 18 bases between them. CDR3: CASSPRGPRLNEQFF. In DNA form, the CDR3 reads TGTGCCAGCAGCCCGCGGGGGCCCCGATTGAATGAGCAGTTCTTC.

This clone was found a few times. The chain employs TRBV4-3 and TRBJ2-3; TRBD2 matches at 11 bases. This CDR3 comprises 18 residues. CDR1 and CDR2 (germline): LGHNA, YSLEER. Losses at the gene ends were 0 bases for V and 6 bases for J; bases not matched to a gene: 11. The CDR3: CASSQDWVAGGPGDTQYF. CDR3 nucleotide sequence: TGCGCCAGCAGCCAAGATTGGGTAGCGGGGGGGCCAGGGGATACGCAGTATTTT.

The chain carries TRBV19 and TRBJ2-2; possible D gene TRBD2, 7 bases. The CDR3 runs 15 residues. Trimming stripped 9 bases from V and 7 bases from J, with 21 bases between. Germline CDR1 is LNHDA and CDR2 is SQIVND (reference sequence). CDR3 nucleotides: TGTGCCAGACCCTTCGGGGGGCCCTTGAACGGGGAGCTGTTTTTT. Encoded protein: CARPFGGPLNGELFF.

The CDR3 reads CASRLYGDSSYEQYF. The CDR3 DNA reads TGTGCCAGCAGGTTATACGGGGACAGCTCCTACGAGCAGTACTTC. The gene calls are TRBV6-1 and TRBJ2-7; TRBD1 matches at 7 bases. Germline-derived CDR1 and CDR2 are MNHNS and SASEGT. The junction had 8 bases not matched to a gene; V was cut back by 6 bases and J by 0 bases. The CDR3 consists of 15 residues.

The CDR3 here is CASSLGTGRNTGELFF. The CDR3 bases are TGTGCCAGCAGCTTAGGGACAGGGCGGAACACCGGGGAGCTGTTTTTT. This rearrangement joins TRBV7-2 to TRBJ2-2; TRBD1 agrees at 8 bases. V shed 1 base and J 1 base; nucleotides not matched to a gene: 2. The CDR3 contains 16 residues. Germline V gene lookup returns CDR1 SGHTA and CDR2 FQGNSA.

This chain connects TRBV27 to TRBJ2-3; possible D gene TRBD2, 6 bases. The CDR3 covers 13 residues. Trimming pared 5 bases from V and 5 bases from J, leaving 11 bases between. Germline V lookup: CDR1 MNHEY, CDR2 SMNVEV (reference sequence). CDR3 amino acids: CASSVGGVDTQYF. CDR3 bases: TGTGCCAGCAGTGTAGGCGGGGTAGATACGCAGTATTTT.